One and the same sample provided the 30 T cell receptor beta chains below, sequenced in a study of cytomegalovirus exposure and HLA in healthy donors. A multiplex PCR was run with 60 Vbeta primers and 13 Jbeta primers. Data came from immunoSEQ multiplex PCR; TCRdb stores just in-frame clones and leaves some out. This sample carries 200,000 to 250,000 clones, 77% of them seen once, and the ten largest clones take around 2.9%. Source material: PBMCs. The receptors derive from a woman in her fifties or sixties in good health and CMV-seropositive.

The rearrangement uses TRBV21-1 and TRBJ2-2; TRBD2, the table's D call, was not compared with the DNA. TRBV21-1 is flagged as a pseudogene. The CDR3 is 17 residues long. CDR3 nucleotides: TGTGCCAGCAGCAAGATGATTTCTGAGGCGAACACCGGGGAGCTGTTTTTT. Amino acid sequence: CASSKMISEANTGELFF.

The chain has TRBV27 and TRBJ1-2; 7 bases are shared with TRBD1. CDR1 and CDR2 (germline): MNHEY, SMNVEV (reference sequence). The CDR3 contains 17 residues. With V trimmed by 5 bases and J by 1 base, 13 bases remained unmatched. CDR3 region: CASSGNRGRHLNYGYTF. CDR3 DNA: TGTGCCAGCAGTGGCAACAGGGGCCGGCACCTTAACTATGGCTACACCTTC.

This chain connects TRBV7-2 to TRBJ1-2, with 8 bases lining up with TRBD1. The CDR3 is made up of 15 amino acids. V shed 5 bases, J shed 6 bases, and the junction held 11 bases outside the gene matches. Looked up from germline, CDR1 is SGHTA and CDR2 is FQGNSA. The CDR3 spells CASSPRRDRLNGYTF. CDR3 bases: TGTGCCAGCAGCCCCCGACGGGACAGGTTGAATGGCTACACCTTC.

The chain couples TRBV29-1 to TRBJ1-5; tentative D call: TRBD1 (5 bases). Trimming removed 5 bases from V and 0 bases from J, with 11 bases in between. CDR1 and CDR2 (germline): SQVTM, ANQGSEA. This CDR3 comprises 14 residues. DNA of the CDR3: TGCAGCGTTCGGGCAGGGCATAGCAATCAGCCCCAGCATTTT. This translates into CSVRAGHSNQPQHF.

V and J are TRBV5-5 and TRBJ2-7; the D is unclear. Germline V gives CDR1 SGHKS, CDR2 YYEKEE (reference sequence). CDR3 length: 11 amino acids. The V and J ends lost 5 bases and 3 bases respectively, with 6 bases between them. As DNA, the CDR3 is TGTGCCAGCAGAAGACACTACGAGCAGTACTTC. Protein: CASRRHYEQYF.

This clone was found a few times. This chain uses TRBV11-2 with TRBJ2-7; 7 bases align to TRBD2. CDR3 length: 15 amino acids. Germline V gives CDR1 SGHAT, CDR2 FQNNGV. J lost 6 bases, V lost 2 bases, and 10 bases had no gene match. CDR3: CASSLRTGTTAEQYF. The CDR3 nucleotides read TGTGCCAGCAGCTTACGCACCGGGACTACGGCCGAGCAGTACTTC. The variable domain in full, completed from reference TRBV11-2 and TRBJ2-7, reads EAGVAQSPRYKIIEKRQSVAFWCNPISGHATLYWYQQILGQGPKLLIQFQNNGVVDDSQLPKDRFSAERLKGVDSTLKIQPAKLEDSAVYLCASSLRTGTTAEQYFGPGTRLTVT.

CDR3 loop: CASSPFSGGAPESSYNEQFF. CDR3 bases: TGTGCCAGCTCACCCTTTAGCGGAGGAGCCCCCGAAAGCTCCTACAATGAGCAGTTCTTC. The chain couples TRBV18 to TRBJ2-1; D is perhaps TRBD2 (6 bases). V lost 3 bases to trimming and J lost 0 bases, with 24 bases between them. The CDR3 sequence is 20 residues long. Germline CDR1 reads KGHSH; CDR2 reads LQKENI.

Here the CDR3 reads CASSQERDRVFGYTF. CDR3 DNA: TGCGCCAGCAGCCAAGAAAGGGACAGGGTATTTGGCTACACCTTC. The chain recombines TRBV4-3 with TRBJ1-2; 9 positions match TRBD1. CDR1 LGHNA and CDR2 YSLEER come from the germline V gene. This CDR3 is 15 amino acids long. V was clipped by 0 bases and J by 7 bases; unmatched bases: 6.

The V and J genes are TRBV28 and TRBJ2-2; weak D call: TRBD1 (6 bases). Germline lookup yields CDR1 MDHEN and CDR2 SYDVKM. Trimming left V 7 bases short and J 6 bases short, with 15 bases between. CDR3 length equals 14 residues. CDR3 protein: CASTGTNNAGELFF. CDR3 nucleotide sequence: TGTGCCAGCACGGGGACAAATAATGCCGGGGAGCTGTTTTTT.

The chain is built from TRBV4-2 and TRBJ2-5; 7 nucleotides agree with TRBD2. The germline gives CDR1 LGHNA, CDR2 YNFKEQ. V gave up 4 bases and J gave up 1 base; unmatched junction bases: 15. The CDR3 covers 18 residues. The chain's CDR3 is CASSRTPGGRDFQETQYF. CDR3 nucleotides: TGTGCCAGCAGCCGGACGCCGGGGGGACGGGACTTCCAAGAGACCCAGTACTTC.

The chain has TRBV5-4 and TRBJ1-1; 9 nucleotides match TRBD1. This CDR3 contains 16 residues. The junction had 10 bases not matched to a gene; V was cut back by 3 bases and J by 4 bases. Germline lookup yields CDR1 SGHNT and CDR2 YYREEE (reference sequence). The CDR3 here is CASSSINRGPGTEAFF. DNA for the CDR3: TGTGCCAGCAGCTCGATAAACAGGGGGCCGGGCACTGAAGCTTTCTTT.

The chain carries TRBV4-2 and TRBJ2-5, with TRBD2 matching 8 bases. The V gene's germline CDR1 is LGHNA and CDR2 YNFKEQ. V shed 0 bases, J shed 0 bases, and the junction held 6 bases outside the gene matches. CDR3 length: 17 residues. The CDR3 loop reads CASSQERPSGYQETQYF. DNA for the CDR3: TGTGCCAGCAGCCAAGAGAGACCTAGCGGGTACCAAGAGACCCAGTACTTC.

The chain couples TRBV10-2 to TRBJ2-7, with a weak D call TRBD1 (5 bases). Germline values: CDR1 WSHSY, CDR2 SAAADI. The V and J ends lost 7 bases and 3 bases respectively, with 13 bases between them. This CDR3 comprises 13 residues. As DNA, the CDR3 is TGCGCCAGCACCGGTAGGGGCGTCTACGAGCAGTACTTC. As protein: CASTGRGVYEQYF.

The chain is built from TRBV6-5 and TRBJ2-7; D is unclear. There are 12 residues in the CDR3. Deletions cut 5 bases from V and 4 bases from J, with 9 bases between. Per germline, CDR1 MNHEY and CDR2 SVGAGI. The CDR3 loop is CASSEMSYEQYF. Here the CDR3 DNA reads TGTGCCAGCAGTGAAATGAGTTACGAGCAGTACTTC.

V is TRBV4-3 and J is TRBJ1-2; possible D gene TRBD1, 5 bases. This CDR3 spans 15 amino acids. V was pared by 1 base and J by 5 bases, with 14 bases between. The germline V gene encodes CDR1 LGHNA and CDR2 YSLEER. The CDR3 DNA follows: TGCGCCAGCAGCCAAGGGACACTCAGACATTATGGCTACACCTTC. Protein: CASSQGTLRHYGYTF.

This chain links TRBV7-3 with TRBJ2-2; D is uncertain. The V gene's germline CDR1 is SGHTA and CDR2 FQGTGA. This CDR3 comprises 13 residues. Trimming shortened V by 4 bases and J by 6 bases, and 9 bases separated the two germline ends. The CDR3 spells CASSSRVAGELFF. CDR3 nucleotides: TGTGCCAGCAGCTCCCGGGTGGCCGGGGAGCTGTTTTTT.

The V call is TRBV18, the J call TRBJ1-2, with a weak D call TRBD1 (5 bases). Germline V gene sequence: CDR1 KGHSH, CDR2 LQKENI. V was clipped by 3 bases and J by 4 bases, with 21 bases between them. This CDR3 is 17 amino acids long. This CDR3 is CASSPLRGSQTIYGYTF. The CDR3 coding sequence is TGTGCCAGCTCACCCCTGCGGGGCAGCCAAACTATCTATGGCTACACCTTC.

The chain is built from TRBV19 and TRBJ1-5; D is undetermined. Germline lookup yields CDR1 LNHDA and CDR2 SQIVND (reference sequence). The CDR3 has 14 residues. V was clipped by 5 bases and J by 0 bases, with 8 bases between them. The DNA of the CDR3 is TGTGCCAGTAGTGTACAGAATAGCAATCAGCCCCAGCATTTT. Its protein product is CASSVQNSNQPQHF.

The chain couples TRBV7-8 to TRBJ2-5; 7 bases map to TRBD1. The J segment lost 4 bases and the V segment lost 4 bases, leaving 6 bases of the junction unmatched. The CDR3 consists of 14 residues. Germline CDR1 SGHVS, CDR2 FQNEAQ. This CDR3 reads CASSSRGLGETQYF. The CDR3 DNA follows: TGTGCCAGCAGCTCAAGGGGGCTCGGAGAGACCCAGTACTTC.

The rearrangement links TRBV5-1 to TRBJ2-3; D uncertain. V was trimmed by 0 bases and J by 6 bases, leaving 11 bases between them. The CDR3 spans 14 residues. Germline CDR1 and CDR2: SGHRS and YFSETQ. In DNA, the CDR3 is TGCGCCAGCAGCTTGGCCCTCCCCCCCGATACGCAGTATTTT. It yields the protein CASSLALPPDTQYF. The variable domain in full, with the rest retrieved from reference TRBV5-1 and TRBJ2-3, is KAGVTQTPRYLIKTRGQQVTLSCSPISGHRSVSWYQQTPGQGLQFLFEYFSETQRNKGNFPGRFSGRQFSNSRSEMNVSTLELGDSALYLCASSLALPPDTQYFGPGTRLTVL.

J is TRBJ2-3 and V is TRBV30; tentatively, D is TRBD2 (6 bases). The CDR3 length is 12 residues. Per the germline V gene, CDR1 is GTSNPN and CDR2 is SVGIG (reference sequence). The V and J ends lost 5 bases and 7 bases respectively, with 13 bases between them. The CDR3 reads CAWGEDQHTQYF. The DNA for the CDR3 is TGTGCCTGGGGGGAGGACCAGCATACGCAGTATTTT.

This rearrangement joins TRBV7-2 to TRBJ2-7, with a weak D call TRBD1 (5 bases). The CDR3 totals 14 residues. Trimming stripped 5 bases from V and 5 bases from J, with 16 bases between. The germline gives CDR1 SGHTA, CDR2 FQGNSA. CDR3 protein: CASSPTSGYHEQYF. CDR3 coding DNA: TGTGCCAGCAGCCCAACTTCAGGGTACCACGAGCAGTACTTC.

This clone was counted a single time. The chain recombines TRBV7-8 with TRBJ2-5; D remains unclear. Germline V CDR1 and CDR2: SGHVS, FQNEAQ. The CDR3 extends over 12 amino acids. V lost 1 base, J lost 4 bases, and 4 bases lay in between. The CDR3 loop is CASSLVRETQYF. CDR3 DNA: TGTGCCAGCAGCTTAGTTAGAGAGACCCAGTACTTC.

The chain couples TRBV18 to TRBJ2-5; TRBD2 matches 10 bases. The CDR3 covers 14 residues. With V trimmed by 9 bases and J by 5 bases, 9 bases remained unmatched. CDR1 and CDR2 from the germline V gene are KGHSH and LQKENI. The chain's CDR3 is CASQEREGRETQYF. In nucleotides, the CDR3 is TGTGCCAGTCAGGAGCGGGAGGGCCGGGAGACCCAGTACTTC.

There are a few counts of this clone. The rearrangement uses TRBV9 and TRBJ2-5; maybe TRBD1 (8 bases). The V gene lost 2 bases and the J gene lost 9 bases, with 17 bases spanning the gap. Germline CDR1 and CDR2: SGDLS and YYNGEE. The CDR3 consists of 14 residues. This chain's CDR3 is CASSVGTGAGAQYF. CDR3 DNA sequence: TGTGCCAGCAGCGTTGGGACAGGTGCGGGGGCCCAGTACTTC.

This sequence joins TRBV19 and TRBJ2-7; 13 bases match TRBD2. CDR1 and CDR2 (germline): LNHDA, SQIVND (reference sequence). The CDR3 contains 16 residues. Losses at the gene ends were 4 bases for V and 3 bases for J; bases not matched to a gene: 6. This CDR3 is CASSKGLAGAYYEQYF. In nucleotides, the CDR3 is TGTGCCAGTAGTAAAGGACTAGCGGGGGCTTACTACGAGCAGTACTTC. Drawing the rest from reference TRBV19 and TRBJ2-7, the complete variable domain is DGGITQSPKYLFRKEGQNVTLSCEQNLNHDAMYWYRQDPGQGLRLIYYSQIVNDFQKGDIAEGYSVSREKKESFPLTVTSAQKNPTAFYLCASSKGLAGAYYEQYFGPGTRLTVT.

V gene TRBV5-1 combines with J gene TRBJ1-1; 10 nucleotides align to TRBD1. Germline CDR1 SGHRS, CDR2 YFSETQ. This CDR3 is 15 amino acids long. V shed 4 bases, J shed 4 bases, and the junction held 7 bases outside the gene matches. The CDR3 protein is CASSPGQGLRTEAFF. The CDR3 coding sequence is TGCGCCAGCAGCCCGGGACAGGGGCTCCGCACTGAAGCTTTCTTT.

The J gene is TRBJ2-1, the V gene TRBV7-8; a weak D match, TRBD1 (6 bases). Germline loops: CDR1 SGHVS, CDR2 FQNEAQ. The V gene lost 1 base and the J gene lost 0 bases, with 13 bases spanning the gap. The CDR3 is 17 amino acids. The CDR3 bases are TGTGCCAGCAGCTTAGTCAGGGGCCCGAGCTCCTACAATGAGCAGTTCTTC. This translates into CASSLVRGPSSYNEQFF.

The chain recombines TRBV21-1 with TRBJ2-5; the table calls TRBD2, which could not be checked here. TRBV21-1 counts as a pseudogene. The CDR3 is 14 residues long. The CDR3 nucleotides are TGTGCCAGCAGCAGGGACTTCACCTCAGAGACCCAGTACTTC. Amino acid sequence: CASSRDFTSETQYF.

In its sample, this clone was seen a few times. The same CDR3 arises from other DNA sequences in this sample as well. The CDR3 DNA reads as TGTGCCTGGAGTCGGAGCTCTGGAAACACCATATATTTT. Protein: CAWSRSSGNTIYF. The chain joins TRBV30 to TRBJ1-3; D unclear. Germline CDR1 reads GTSNPN; CDR2 reads SVGIG (reference sequence). V was shortened by 2 bases and J by 0 bases, with 5 bases between the two germline ends. There are 13 residues in the CDR3.